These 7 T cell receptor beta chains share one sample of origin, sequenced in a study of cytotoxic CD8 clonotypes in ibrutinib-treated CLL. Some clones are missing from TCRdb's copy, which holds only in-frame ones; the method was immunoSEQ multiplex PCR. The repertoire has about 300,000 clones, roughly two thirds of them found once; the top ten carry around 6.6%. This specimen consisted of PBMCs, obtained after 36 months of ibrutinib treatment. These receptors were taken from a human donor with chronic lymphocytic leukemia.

CDR3 coding DNA: TGTGCCAGCAGATGGGTGGGGGCAGGGTTGGTGCTAGGGGACACTGAAGCTTTCTTT. Protein: CASRWVGAGLVLGDTEAFF. This chain links TRBV28 with TRBJ1-1, with a tentative D call TRBD1 (6 bases). V lost 6 bases and J 3 bases, leaving 29 bases between the germline ends. The CDR3 runs to 19 residues. Germline CDR1 is MDHEN and CDR2 is SYDVKM.

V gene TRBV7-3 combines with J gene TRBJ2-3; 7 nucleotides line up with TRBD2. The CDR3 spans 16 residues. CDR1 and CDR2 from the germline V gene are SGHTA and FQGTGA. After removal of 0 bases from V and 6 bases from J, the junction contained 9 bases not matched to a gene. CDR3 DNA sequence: TGTGCCAGCAGCTTAACGCCAGCGGGGACGGGGGATACGCAGTATTTT. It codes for CASSLTPAGTGDTQYF.

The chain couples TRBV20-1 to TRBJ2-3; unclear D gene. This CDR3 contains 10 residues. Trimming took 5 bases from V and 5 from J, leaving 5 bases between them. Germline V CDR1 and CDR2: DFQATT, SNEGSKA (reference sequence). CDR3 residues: CSAYRDTQYF. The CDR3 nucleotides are TGCAGTGCTTACAGAGATACGCAGTATTTT.

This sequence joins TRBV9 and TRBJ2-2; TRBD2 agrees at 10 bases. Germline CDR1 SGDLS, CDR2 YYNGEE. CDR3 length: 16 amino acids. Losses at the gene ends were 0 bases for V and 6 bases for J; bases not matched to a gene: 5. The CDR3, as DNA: TGTGCCAGCAGCGTAGTAGCGGGAGGAGGTTCCGGGGAGCTGTTTTTT. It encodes CASSVVAGGGSGELFF.

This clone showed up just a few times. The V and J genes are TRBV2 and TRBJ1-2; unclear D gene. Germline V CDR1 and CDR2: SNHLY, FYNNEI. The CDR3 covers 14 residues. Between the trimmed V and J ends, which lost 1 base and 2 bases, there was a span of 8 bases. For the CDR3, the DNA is TGTGCCAGCAGTGAAGGGCAGATCAACTATGGCTACACCTTC. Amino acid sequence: CASSEGQINYGYTF.

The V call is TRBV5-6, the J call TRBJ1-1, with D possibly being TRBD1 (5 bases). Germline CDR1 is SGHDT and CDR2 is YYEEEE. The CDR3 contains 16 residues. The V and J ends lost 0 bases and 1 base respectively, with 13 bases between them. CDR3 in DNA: TGTGCCAGCAGCTTGGCAGTGGGGGTTGGGAACACTGAAGCTTTCTTT. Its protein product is CASSLAVGVGNTEAFF.

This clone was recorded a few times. CDR3 nucleotides: TGTGCCAGCAGCACCAAGGGACTGGTGAACACTGAAGCTTTCTTT. Its protein product is CASSTKGLVNTEAFF. The chain employs TRBV5-6 and TRBJ1-1, with D perhaps TRBD1 (5 bases). V lost 4 bases and J 0 bases, leaving 13 bases between the germline ends. CDR3 length equals 15 residues. Germline CDR1 reads SGHDT; CDR2 reads YYEEEE. Full variable domain (outside the CDR3, taken from reference TRBV5-6 and TRBJ1-1): DAGVTQSPTHLIKTRGQQVTLRCSPKSGHDTVSWYQQALGQGPQFIFQYYEEEERQRGNFPDRFSGHQFPNYSSELNVNALLLGDSALYLCASSTKGLVNTEAFFGQGTRLTVV.